This is a list of T cell receptor beta chains from one sample in a study of T cell responses to AZD1222 COVID-19 vaccine. Repertoires were generated with immunoSEQ multiplex PCR, while TCRdb's copy carries only in-frame clones and drops some. The data show approximately 120,000 clones, approximately 85% seen once. The specimen comprised peripheral blood, sampled 28 days after the second AZD1222 dose. These receptors originate from an adult who received the AZD1222 COVID-19 vaccine. The CDR3 runs from the conserved cysteine through the conserved F or W. D genes are given only for firm matches. Rows may omit the clone size; those that give it use once, few, many or a size class.

J gene: TRBJ1-4
D gene: TRBD1
V gene: TRBV4-2
clone size: -
CDR3 protein: CASSQDPRGRAANEKLFF
CDR3 DNA: TGTGCCAGCAGCCAAGATCCAAGGGGGCGAGCGGCTAATGAAAAACTGTTTTTT

J gene: TRBJ1-3
D gene: -
V gene: TRBV19
clone size: -
CDR3 protein: CASSIPTASGNTIYF
CDR3 DNA: TGTGCCAGTAGTATCCCGACAGCCTCTGGAAACACCATATATTTT

J gene: TRBJ1-3
D gene: -
V gene: TRBV28
clone size: -
CDR3 protein: CASSLFSDPGNTIYF
CDR3 DNA: TGTGCCAGCAGTTTATTCAGTGACCCTGGAAACACCATATATTTT

J gene: TRBJ1-3
D gene: -
V gene: TRBV6-5
clone size: -
CDR3 protein: CASSSRVVSGNTIYF
CDR3 DNA: TGTGCCAGCAGTTCCAGGGTCGTCTCTGGAAACACCATATATTTT

J gene: TRBJ1-5
D gene: -
V gene: TRBV6-5
clone size: -
CDR3 protein: CASSMASGGEQPQHF
CDR3 DNA: TGTGCCAGCAGTATGGCGTCGGGGGGCGAGCAGCCCCAGCATTTT

J gene: TRBJ2-1
D gene: -
V gene: TRBV10-2
clone size: -
CDR3 protein: CASSVSSPTYNEQFF
CDR3 DNA: TGCGCCAGCAGTGTTTCTAGTCCGACCTACAATGAGCAGTTCTTC

J gene: TRBJ1-6
D gene: -
V gene: TRBV7-9
clone size: few
CDR3 protein: CASSLGPPSLAPLHF
CDR3 DNA: TGTGCCAGCAGCTTGGGCCCGCCGTCCCTGGCACCCCTCCACTTT

J gene: TRBJ2-7
D gene: -
V gene: TRBV15
clone size: -
CDR3 protein: CATSRDPGVVEQYF
CDR3 DNA: TGTGCCACCAGCAGAGACCCGGGGGTAGTCGAGCAGTACTTC

J gene: TRBJ2-7
D gene: TRBD2
V gene: TRBV18
clone size: -
CDR3 protein: CASSAPGAGGSYEQYF
CDR3 DNA: TGTGCCAGCTCAGCCCCGGGAGCGGGGGGATCCTACGAGCAGTACTTC

J gene: TRBJ2-5
D gene: -
V gene: TRBV7-9
clone size: once
CDR3 protein: CASSPTGETQYF
CDR3 DNA: TGTGCCAGCAGTCCTACGGGGGAGACCCAGTACTTC

J gene: TRBJ1-4
D gene: -
V gene: TRBV6-5
clone size: -
CDR3 protein: CASSYATPGEKLFF
CDR3 DNA: TGTGCCAGCAGTTACGCTACACCCGGTGAAAAACTGTTTTTT

J gene: TRBJ1-6
D gene: TRBD1
V gene: TRBV7-2
clone size: -
CDR3 protein: CASSSTGGNSPLHF
CDR3 DNA: TGTGCCAGCAGCTCGACAGGGGGTAATTCACCCCTCCACTTT

J gene: TRBJ1-1
D gene: TRBD1
V gene: TRBV5-1
clone size: -
CDR3 protein: CASSLARGGRGMNTEAFF
CDR3 DNA: TGCGCCAGCAGCTTGGCCCGAGGGGGCAGAGGGATGAACACTGAAGCTTTCTTT

J gene: TRBJ2-7
D gene: -
V gene: TRBV29-1
clone size: -
CDR3 protein: CSVGTEPYEQYF
CDR3 DNA: TGCAGCGTTGGCACTGAACCCTACGAGCAGTACTTC